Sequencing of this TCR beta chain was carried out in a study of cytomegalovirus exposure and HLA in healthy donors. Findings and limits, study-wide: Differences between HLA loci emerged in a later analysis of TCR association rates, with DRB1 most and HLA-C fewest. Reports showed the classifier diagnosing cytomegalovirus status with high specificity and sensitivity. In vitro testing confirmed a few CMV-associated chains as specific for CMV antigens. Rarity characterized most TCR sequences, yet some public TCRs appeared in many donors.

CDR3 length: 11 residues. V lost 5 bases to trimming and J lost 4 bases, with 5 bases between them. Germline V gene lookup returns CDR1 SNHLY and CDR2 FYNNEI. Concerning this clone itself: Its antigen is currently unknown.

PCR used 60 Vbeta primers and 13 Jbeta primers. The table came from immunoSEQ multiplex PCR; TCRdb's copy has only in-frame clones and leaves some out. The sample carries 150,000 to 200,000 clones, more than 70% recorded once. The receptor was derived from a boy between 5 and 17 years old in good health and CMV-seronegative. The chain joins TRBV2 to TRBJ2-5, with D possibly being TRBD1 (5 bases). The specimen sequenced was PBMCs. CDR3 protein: CASSRGETQYF. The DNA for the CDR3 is TGTGCCAGCAGTAGGGGAGAGACCCAGTACTTC. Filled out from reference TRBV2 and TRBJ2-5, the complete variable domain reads EPEVTQTPSHQVTQMGQEVILRCVPISNHLYFYWYRQILGQKVEFLVSFYNNEISEKSEIFDDQFSVERPDGSNFTLKIRSTKLEDSAMYFCASSRGETQYFGPGTRLLVL.